The present T cell receptor (beta chain) was sequenced within a study of PD-1 blockade in classical Hodgkin lymphoma. For this clone: Its specificity is not known.

Notes on the study in general: A significant rise in TCR diversity by C4D1 was seen for CD4+ but not CD8+ cells. In newly diagnosed patients, baseline TCR diversity was reportedly below that of healthy donors.

Assay: immunoSEQ multiplex PCR; the TCRdb copy retains only in-frame clones and omits some. The table lists about 13,000 clones, almost 90% of them singletons, with roughly 0.46% in the top ten. Autologous stem cell transplantation was followed by relapse in every patient, and brentuximab vedotin exposure varied. The authors purified CD4+ T cells from thawed PBMCs by magnetic negative selection. Sequences were derived from CD4+ T cells from blood, sampled at baseline. The origin of this receptor is a human donor with classical Hodgkin lymphoma.

CDR3 nucleotides: TGCGCCAGCGGCGTGGGACAGGGAGTTCCAGATACGCAGTATTTT. This translates into CASGVGQGVPDTQYF. V is TRBV5-1 and J is TRBJ2-3; TRBD1 aligns across 9 bases. The junction had 10 bases not matched to a gene; V was cut back by 7 bases and J by 4 bases. In germline, CDR1 is SGHRS, CDR2 YFSETQ. The CDR3 is made up of 15 amino acids.